Presented here are 18 T cell receptor beta chains from one specimen sequenced in a study of OX40 agonist ivuxolimab in advanced cancers. TCRdb's table, derived via immunoSEQ multiplex PCR, lists solely in-frame clones and lacks some. The sample consists of more than 75,000 clones, more than 80% of them appearing once. The sample consisted of CD4+ or CD8+ T cells sorted from blood, taken in a trial of the OX40 agonist ivuxolimab. The receptors were gathered from an adult with an advanced solid tumor such as melanoma, head and neck, liver or kidney cancer.

The J gene is TRBJ2-1, the V gene TRBV7-2; 11 bases are shared with TRBD2. V trimming: 5 bases; J trimming: 0 bases; junction bases outside the gene matches: 3. CDR3 length: 16 residues. Looked up from germline, CDR1 is SGHTA and CDR2 is FQGNSA. CDR3 nucleotides: TGTGCCAGCAGCAGAACTAGCGGGGGCTCCTACAATGAGCAGTTCTTC. It is translated as CASSRTSGGSYNEQFF. Filled out from reference TRBV7-2 and TRBJ2-1, the complete variable domain reads GAGVSQSPSNKVTEKGKDVELRCDPISGHTALYWYRQSLGQGLEFLIYFQGNSAPDKSGLPSDRFSAERTGGSVSTLTIQRTQQEDSAVYLCASSRTSGGSYNEQFFGPGTRLTVL.

This rearrangement joins TRBV29-1 to TRBJ2-1; perhaps TRBD1 as D (6 bases). The CDR3 totals 13 residues. Trimming pared 4 bases from V and 3 bases from J, leaving 10 bases between. Germline values: CDR1 SQVTM, CDR2 ANQGSEA. The CDR3 DNA sequence: TGCAGCGTTGTCGGACAGCTCTACAATGAGCAGTTCTTC. Its translation is CSVVGQLYNEQFF.

This clone was picked up a small number of times. The chain links TRBV7-8 to TRBJ2-3; D not certain. V was pared by 6 bases and J by 5 bases, with 12 bases between. Germline V lookup: CDR1 SGHVS, CDR2 FQNEAQ. The CDR3 is 13 residues long. The CDR3 coding sequence is TGTGCCAGCAGTCCGCCGATCCAAGATACGCAGTATTTT. Amino acids: CASSPPIQDTQYF.

The rearrangement links TRBV5-1 to TRBJ1-2, with 10 bases aligning to TRBD1. The CDR3 extends over 16 amino acids. Germline V gene sequence: CDR1 SGHRS, CDR2 YFSETQ. The V segment lost 0 bases and the J segment 5 bases; nucleotides outside the gene matches: 7. As DNA, the CDR3 is TGCGCCAGCAGCTTGGTGGGGACAGGGGTAGAGTATGGCTACACCTTC. Its translation: CASSLVGTGVEYGYTF.

Written as DNA, the CDR3 is TGTGCCAGCAGCGTAGCAGCGGGCTGGGGCTACACCTTC. It yields the protein CASSVAAGWGYTF. The gene calls are TRBV9 and TRBJ1-2, with unresolved D. V was shortened by 0 bases and J by 8 bases, with 11 bases between the two germline ends. Germline V gene lookup returns CDR1 SGDLS and CDR2 YYNGEE. The CDR3 loop spans 13 amino acids.

This clone was detected ten times or more. The chain carries TRBV10-3 and TRBJ2-7, with D possibly matching TRBD2 (6 bases). The CDR3 is 13 amino acids. Germline V lookup: CDR1 ENHRY, CDR2 SYGVKD. Trimming stripped 6 bases from V and 7 bases from J, with 16 bases between. The CDR3 here is CAISASELGEQYF. CDR3 bases: TGTGCCATCAGCGCTAGCGAGTTGGGGGAGCAGTACTTC.

The chain uses TRBV5-6 and TRBJ2-5; D may be TRBD1 or TRBD2 (5 bases each). V was trimmed by 1 base and J by 4 bases, leaving 8 bases between them. CDR1 is SGHDT and CDR2 is YYEEEE in the germline V gene. The CDR3 has 13 amino acids. The CDR3 nucleotides are TGTGCCAGCAGCTTGAATGGGGGAGAGACCCAGTACTTC. Amino acids: CASSLNGGETQYF.

This clone was counted between two and nine times. V gene TRBV5-1 combines with J gene TRBJ1-1; the D gene is possibly TRBD1 (5 bases). The V end lost 3 bases, the J end lost 5 bases, and 14 bases lay between the germline ends. Germline-derived CDR1 and CDR2 are SGHRS and YFSETQ. The CDR3 totals 14 residues. CDR3 sequence (DNA): TGCGCCAGCAGCTCTACTCGCAGGGTAACTGAAGCTTTCTTT. Its translation: CASSSTRRVTEAFF.

DNA of the CDR3: TGTGCCAGCAGCTTGGGAGGGTGGGCGACCTACGAGCAGTACTTC. Translation gives CASSLGGWATYEQYF. This rearrangement joins TRBV5-6 to TRBJ2-7; a possible D gene is TRBD2 (5 bases). In germline, CDR1 is SGHDT, CDR2 YYEEEE. CDR3 size: 15 residues. V was cut by 0 bases and J by 2 bases, with 12 bases left in between. The full variable domain, with the rest looked up from reference TRBV5-6 and TRBJ2-7, is DAGVTQSPTHLIKTRGQQVTLRCSPKSGHDTVSWYQQALGQGPQFIFQYYEEEERQRGNFPDRFSGHQFPNYSSELNVNALLLGDSALYLCASSLGGWATYEQYFGPGTRLTVT.

The CDR3, as DNA: TGTGCCAGCAGCTTGGGGGGGCTGAATGAGCAGTTCTTC. Translated, it gives CASSLGGLNEQFF. J is TRBJ2-1 and V is TRBV11-2, with D maybe TRBD2 (7 bases). The CDR3 spans 13 residues. V was clipped by 3 bases and J by 7 bases, with 10 bases between them. In germline, CDR1 is SGHAT, CDR2 FQNNGV. Looking up the rest from reference TRBV11-2 and TRBJ2-1 gives the full variable domain: EAGVAQSPRYKIIEKRQSVAFWCNPISGHATLYWYQQILGQGPKLLIQFQNNGVVDDSQLPKDRFSAERLKGVDSTLKIQPAKLEDSAVYLCASSLGGLNEQFFGPGTRLTVL.

V gene TRBV2 combines with J gene TRBJ2-5, with D maybe TRBD2 (7 bases). Germline V gene sequence: CDR1 SNHLY, CDR2 FYNNEI. The CDR3 consists of 15 residues. V was clipped by 7 bases and J by 4 bases, with 19 bases between them. The DNA of the CDR3 is TGTGCCAGCAAATCTAGCGGAGGGGGGGGAGAGACCCAGTACTTC. Its protein is CASKSSGGGGETQYF.

J is TRBJ2-1 and V is TRBV10-1, with 9 nucleotides matching TRBD2. The J segment lost 10 bases and the V segment lost 4 bases, leaving 8 bases of the junction unmatched. The CDR3 has 14 residues. Germline V gene lookup returns CDR1 WNHNN and CDR2 SYGVQD (reference sequence). The CDR3 sequence: CASSGAGGIGEQFF. DNA for the CDR3: TGCGCCAGCAGTGGCGCGGGAGGGATCGGCGAGCAGTTCTTC.

In this sample, this clone turned up once. This chain uses TRBV4-3 with TRBJ2-3; 9 nucleotides match TRBD2. This CDR3 spans 16 amino acids. V shed 1 base, J shed 5 bases, and the junction held 7 bases outside the gene matches. Germline assignment: CDR1 LGHNA and CDR2 YSLEER. The CDR3 sequence is CASSQGGGGAVDTQYF. CDR3 DNA sequence: TGCGCCAGCAGCCAAGGGGGCGGGGGGGCCGTAGATACGCAGTATTTT.

CDR3 bases: TGTGCCAGCAGGAGAGGCAATGAGCAGTTCTTC. Protein sequence: CASRRGNEQFF. The chain links TRBV5-4 to TRBJ2-1, with D uncertain. Trimming took off 5 bases at V and 6 bases at J, with 6 bases between the two ends. The V gene's germline CDR1 is SGHNT and CDR2 YYREEE (reference sequence). The CDR3 spans 11 residues.

The rearrangement links TRBV19 to TRBJ2-7; TRBD2 matches at 8 bases. V trimming: 10 bases; J trimming: 7 bases; junction bases outside the gene matches: 9. The CDR3 runs to 12 residues. CDR1 is LNHDA and CDR2 is SQIVND in the germline V gene (reference sequence). The CDR3, as DNA: TGTGCCAAGATTAGCGGGATGGGTGAGCAGTACTTC. This sequence encodes CAKISGMGEQYF.

The chain carries TRBV6-1 and TRBJ1-2; possibly TRBD1 for D (6 bases). The CDR3 totals 13 residues. V was shortened by 5 bases and J by 2 bases, with 9 bases between the two germline ends. From germline, CDR1 is MNHNS and CDR2 SASEGT. The CDR3 nucleotides read TGTGCCAGCAGTCAAGGACAGAACTATGGCTACACCTTC. Residues: CASSQGQNYGYTF.

The chain combines TRBV2 with TRBJ2-2, with D perhaps TRBD1 (8 bases). V lost 2 bases and J 4 bases, leaving 11 bases between the germline ends. This CDR3 contains 15 residues. Germline V CDR1 and CDR2: SNHLY, FYNNEI. For the CDR3, the DNA is TGTGCCAGCAGTGAAAACAGGGGGGGCACCGGGGAGCTGTTTTTT. Amino acid sequence: CASSENRGGTGELFF. The full variable domain, completed using reference TRBV2 and TRBJ2-2, is EPEVTQTPSHQVTQMGQEVILRCVPISNHLYFYWYRQILGQKVEFLVSFYNNEISEKSEIFDDQFSVERPDGSNFTLKIRSTKLEDSAMYFCASSENRGGTGELFFGEGSRLTVL.

V is TRBV9 and J is TRBJ2-1, with a possible D match to TRBD1 (5 bases). The CDR3 runs 16 residues. Germline CDR1 is SGDLS and CDR2 is YYNGEE. V lost 0 bases to trimming and J lost 3 bases, with 13 bases between them. CDR3 bases: TGTGCCAGCAGCGTAGCGGGTACAGGAGACTACAATGAGCAGTTCTTC. It codes for CASSVAGTGDYNEQFF.